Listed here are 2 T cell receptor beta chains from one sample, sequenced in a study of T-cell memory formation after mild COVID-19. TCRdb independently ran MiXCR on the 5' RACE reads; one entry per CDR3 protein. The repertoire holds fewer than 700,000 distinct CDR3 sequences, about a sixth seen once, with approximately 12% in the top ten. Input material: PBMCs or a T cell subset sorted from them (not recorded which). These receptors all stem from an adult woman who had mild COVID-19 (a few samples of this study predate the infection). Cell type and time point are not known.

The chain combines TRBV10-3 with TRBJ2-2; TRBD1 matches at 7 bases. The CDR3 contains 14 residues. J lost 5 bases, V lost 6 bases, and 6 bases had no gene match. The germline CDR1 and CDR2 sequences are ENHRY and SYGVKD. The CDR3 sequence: CAISPGQLTGELFF. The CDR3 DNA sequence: TGTGCCATCAGCCCGGGACAGCTAACCGGGGAGCTGTTTTTT.

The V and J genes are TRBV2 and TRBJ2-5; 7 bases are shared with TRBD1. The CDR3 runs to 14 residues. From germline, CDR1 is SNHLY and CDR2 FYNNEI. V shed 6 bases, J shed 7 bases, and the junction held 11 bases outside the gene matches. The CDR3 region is CASSNRQGMGTQYF. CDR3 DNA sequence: TGTGCCAGCAGCAATCGACAGGGAATGGGGACCCAGTACTTC.